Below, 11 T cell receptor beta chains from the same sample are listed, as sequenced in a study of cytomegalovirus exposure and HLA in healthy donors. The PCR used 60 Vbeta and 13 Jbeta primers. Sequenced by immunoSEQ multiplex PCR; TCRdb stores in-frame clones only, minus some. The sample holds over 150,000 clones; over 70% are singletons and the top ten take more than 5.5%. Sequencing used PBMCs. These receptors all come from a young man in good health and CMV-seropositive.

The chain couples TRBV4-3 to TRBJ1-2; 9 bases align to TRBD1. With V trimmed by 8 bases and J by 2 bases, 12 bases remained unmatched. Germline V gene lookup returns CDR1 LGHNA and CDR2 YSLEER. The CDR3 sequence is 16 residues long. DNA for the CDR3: TGCGCCAGCTCCGGTAAGACCGGGACAGGGAACTATGGCTACACCTTC. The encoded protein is CASSGKTGTGNYGYTF.

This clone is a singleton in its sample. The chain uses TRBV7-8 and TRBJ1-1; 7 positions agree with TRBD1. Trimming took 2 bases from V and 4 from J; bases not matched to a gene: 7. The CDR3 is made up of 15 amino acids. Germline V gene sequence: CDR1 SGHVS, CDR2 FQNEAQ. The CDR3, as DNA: TGTGCCAGCAGCTTAAGGGTACAGGGGTTCACTGAAGCTTTCTTT. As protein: CASSLRVQGFTEAFF.

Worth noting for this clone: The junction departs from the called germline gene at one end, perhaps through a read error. This chain's CDR3 is CASSPTGTGLNTEALF. The CDR3 region has the DNA TGTGCCAGCTCACCAACTGGGACAGGGTTGAACACTGAAGCTCTCTTT. This chain connects TRBV18 to TRBJ1-1; the match to TRBD1 covers 9 bases. Germline V gives CDR1 KGHSH, CDR2 LQKENI. The CDR3 runs 16 residues.

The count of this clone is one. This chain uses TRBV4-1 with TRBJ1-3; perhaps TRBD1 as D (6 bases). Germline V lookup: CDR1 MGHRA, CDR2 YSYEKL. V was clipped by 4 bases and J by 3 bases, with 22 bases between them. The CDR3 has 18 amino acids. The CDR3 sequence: CASSRETIQGGIGNTIYF. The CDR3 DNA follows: TGCGCCAGCAGCCGCGAGACCATACAGGGTGGCATTGGAAACACCATATATTTT.

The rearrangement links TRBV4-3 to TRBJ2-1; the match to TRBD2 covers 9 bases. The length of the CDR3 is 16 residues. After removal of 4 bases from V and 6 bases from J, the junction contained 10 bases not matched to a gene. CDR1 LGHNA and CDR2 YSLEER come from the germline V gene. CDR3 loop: CASSRDGAGGRNEQFF. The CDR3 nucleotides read TGCGCCAGCAGCCGGGATGGGGCGGGGGGGCGCAATGAGCAGTTCTTC.

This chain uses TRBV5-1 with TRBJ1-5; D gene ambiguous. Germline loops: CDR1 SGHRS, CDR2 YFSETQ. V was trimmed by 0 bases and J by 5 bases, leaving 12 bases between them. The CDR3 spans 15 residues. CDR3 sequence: CASSLAPSRDQPQHF. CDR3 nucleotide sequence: TGCGCCAGCAGCTTGGCACCCTCCCGGGATCAGCCCCAGCATTTT.

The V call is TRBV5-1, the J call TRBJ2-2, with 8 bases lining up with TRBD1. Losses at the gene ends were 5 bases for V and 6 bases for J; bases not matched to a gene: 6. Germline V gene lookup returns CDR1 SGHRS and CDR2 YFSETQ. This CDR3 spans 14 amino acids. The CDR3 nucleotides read TGCGCCAGCAGGAGACAGGGGCAGGCCGGGGAGCTGTTTTTT. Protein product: CASRRQGQAGELFF.

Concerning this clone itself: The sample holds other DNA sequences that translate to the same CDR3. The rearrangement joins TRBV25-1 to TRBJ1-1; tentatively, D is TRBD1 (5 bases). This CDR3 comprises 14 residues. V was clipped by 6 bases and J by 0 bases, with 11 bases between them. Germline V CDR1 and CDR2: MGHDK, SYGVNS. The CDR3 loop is CASRETGVNTEAFF. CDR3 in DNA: TGTGCCAGCAGAGAGACGGGGGTGAACACTGAAGCTTTCTTT.

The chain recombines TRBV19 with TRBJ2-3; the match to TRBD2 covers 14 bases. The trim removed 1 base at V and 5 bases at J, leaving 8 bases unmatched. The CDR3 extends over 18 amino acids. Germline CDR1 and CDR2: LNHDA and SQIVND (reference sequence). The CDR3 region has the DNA TGTGCCAGTAGTATAGGCCGACTAGCGGGGGGGCCTGGAGATACGCAGTATTTT. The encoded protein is CASSIGRLAGGPGDTQYF.

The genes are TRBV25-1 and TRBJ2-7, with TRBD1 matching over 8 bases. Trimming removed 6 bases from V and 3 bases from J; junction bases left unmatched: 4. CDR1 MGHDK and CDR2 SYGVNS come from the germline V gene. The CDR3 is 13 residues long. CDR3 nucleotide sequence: TGTGCCAGCAGGTACACAGGGGGCTACGAGCAGTACTTC. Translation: CASRYTGGYEQYF.

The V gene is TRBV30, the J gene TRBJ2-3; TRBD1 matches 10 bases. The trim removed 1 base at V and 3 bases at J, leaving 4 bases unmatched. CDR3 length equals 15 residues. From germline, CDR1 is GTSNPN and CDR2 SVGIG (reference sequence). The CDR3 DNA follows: TGTGCCTGGAGTGGGACAGGGGGTGTAACAGATACGCAGTATTTT. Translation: CAWSGTGGVTDTQYF.